These 7 T cell receptor beta chains share one sample of origin, sequenced in a study of shared clonotypes between healthy human individuals. The method was immunoSEQ multiplex PCR; TCRdb's version includes in-frame clones alone and lacks a portion of them. Here the sample spans about 1 million clones, around three quarters being singletons. The source material was memory CD4+ T cells from PBMCs. Subset meaning: CD45RA-negative fraction. These receptors originate from a man aged 18 to 35 in good health. Some clones in this sample may be carry-over from other donors' samples.

A few counts support this clone. Distinct nucleotide sequences in the sample also encode this CDR3. V usage is TRBV28 and J usage is TRBJ1-2; D ambiguous. The CDR3 sequence is 14 residues long. V was clipped by 3 bases and J by 2 bases, with 10 bases between them. Germline lookup yields CDR1 MDHEN and CDR2 SYDVKM. The CDR3 here is CASSFGQSNYGYTF. DNA of the CDR3: TGTGCCAGCAGTTTCGGGCAGAGCAACTATGGCTACACCTTC.

The V call is TRBV19, the J call TRBJ1-5; D gene ambiguous. V lost 6 bases and J lost 4, with 10 bases in between. The CDR3 length is 13 residues. From germline, CDR1 is LNHDA and CDR2 SQIVND (reference sequence). Written as DNA, the CDR3 is TGTGCCAGTAGCATCCTGCCTAATCAGCCCCAGCATTTT. This translates into CASSILPNQPQHF.

V is TRBV27 and J is TRBJ2-2; D is possibly TRBD2 (5 bases). Germline V gene data show CDR1 as MNHEY and CDR2 as SMNVEV (reference sequence). This CDR3 spans 19 amino acids. Between the trimmed V and J ends, which lost 6 bases and 7 bases, there was a span of 30 bases. CDR3 residues: CASSRRGQTIAGRSGELFF. CDR3 nucleotide sequence: TGTGCCAGCAGCCGACGGGGTCAGACTATAGCAGGAAGGAGCGGGGAGCTGTTTTTT.

The rearrangement uses TRBV2 and TRBJ2-7, with D possibly matching TRBD2 (5 bases). Germline V gene lookup returns CDR1 SNHLY and CDR2 FYNNEI. This CDR3 is built from 12 residues. Deletions cut 10 bases from V and 3 bases from J, with 13 bases between. The CDR3 bases are TGTGCCACCTCCCTCGGGGTCTACGAGCAGTACTTC. Translating it yields CATSLGVYEQYF.

This clone appeared many times. J is TRBJ2-1 and V is TRBV5-1; the match to TRBD1 covers 10 bases. The J segment lost 2 bases and the V segment lost 3 bases, leaving 8 bases of the junction unmatched. This CDR3 is 17 amino acids long. Per the germline V gene, CDR1 is SGHRS and CDR2 is YFSETQ. The CDR3 DNA reads as TGCGCCAGCAGCTATTCCCCCGGGACAGGGGCCTACAATGAGCAGTTCTTC. It encodes CASSYSPGTGAYNEQFF.

V usage is TRBV28 and J usage is TRBJ2-5; 7 positions match TRBD1. Per the germline V gene, CDR1 is MDHEN and CDR2 is SYDVKM. V was clipped by 6 bases and J by 1 base; unmatched bases: 11. This CDR3 is built from 16 residues. CDR3 sequence (DNA): TGTGCCAGCAGCGATAGGGGGCGGGTTGGCCAAGAGACCCAGTACTTC. It encodes CASSDRGRVGQETQYF.

The V and J genes are TRBV7-9 and TRBJ2-5; 15 bases align to TRBD2. CDR1 SEHNR and CDR2 FQNEAQ come from the germline V gene (reference sequence). The CDR3 length is 19 residues. Unmatched junction bases numbered 13, after V lost 7 bases and J lost 1 base. The CDR3 coding sequence is TGTGCCAGCACCCCGGGCCCGGGACTAGCGGGAGGCACCCAAGAGACCCAGTACTTC. Protein product: CASTPGPGLAGGTQETQYF.